The clone carrying this TCR beta chain was picked up many times. The antigen remains undetermined. Full-length variable regions came from constant-region reverse primers plus semi-nested Nested Universal Primer A PCR. TCRdb processed the 5' RACE reads anew with MiXCR; each CDR3 protein has one entry. Here the sample spans nearly 55,000 distinct CDR3 sequences, approximately 23% being singletons. V shed 0 bases and J 3 bases; nucleotides not matched to a gene: 3. Germline CDR1 SGHRS, CDR2 YFSETQ. The CDR3 contains 15 residues. Study-wide points: The larger-cohort validation was restricted to a single TCR beta V-J rearrangement rather than whole repertoires.

V usage is TRBV5-1 and J usage is TRBJ2-5; 9 positions agree with TRBD1. This clonotype originated in a female donor with breast cancer. The source material was tumor-infiltrating naive CD4+ T cells sorted from the breast tumor. Subset of the sample: naive CD4+ T cells, CD4+CD45RA+CD25-. The CDR3 region has the DNA TGCGCCAGCAGCTTGGCCGGGGACAGGGAAGAGACCCAGTACTTC. It translates to CASSLAGDREETQYF.